Below, 21 T cell receptor beta chains from the same sample are listed, as sequenced in a study of blood T cell repertoires in COVID-19. Data came from immunoSEQ multiplex PCR; TCRdb stores just in-frame clones and leaves some out. This sample has under 85,000 clones; approximately 90% occur once, and the top ten carry 4.5% to 6%. Material for sequencing was peripheral blood. These receptors all come from a woman older than 75 with active or convalescent COVID-19.

The chain joins TRBV6-5 to TRBJ1-4; D unresolved. From germline, CDR1 is MNHEY and CDR2 SVGAGI. With 2 bases removed from V and 0 bases from J, the gap between germline ends came to 7 bases. The CDR3 covers 15 residues. The CDR3 coding sequence is TGTGCCAGCAGTTACGCTAGTACAACTAATGAAAAACTGTTTTTT. Its protein is CASSYASTTNEKLFF.

The gene calls are TRBV5-4 and TRBJ2-7; the D is unclear. The CDR3 is made up of 14 amino acids. Trimming pared 4 bases from V and 2 bases from J, leaving 13 bases between. Germline V gene lookup returns CDR1 SGHNT and CDR2 YYREEE (reference sequence). The CDR3 DNA sequence: TGTGCCAGCAGCCCCGGCGGCAGACCCTACGAGCAGTACTTC. Translated: CASSPGGRPYEQYF.

A few counts support this clone. The V gene is TRBV19, the J gene TRBJ1-1; weak D call: TRBD1 (5 bases). V lost 5 bases and J 4 bases, leaving 11 bases between the germline ends. The CDR3 loop spans 13 amino acids. Germline CDR1 and CDR2: LNHDA and SQIVND (reference sequence). CDR3 region: CASSQGGPTEAFF. CDR3 DNA: TGTGCCAGTAGTCAGGGAGGGCCCACTGAAGCTTTCTTT.

This chain connects TRBV11-2 to TRBJ2-7, with D possibly TRBD2 on 5 matching bases. V gave up 6 bases and J gave up 0 bases, with 9 bases separating them. This CDR3 spans 13 amino acids. Germline assignment: CDR1 SGHAT and CDR2 FQNNGV. This CDR3 is CASSTGDSYEQYF. The CDR3 nucleotides read TGTGCCAGCAGTACCGGGGACTCCTACGAGCAGTACTTC.

The chain combines TRBV7-2 with TRBJ1-3; 7 bases are shared with TRBD1. From germline, CDR1 is SGHTA and CDR2 FQGNSA. The CDR3 has 14 amino acids. After removal of 5 bases from V and 5 bases from J, the junction contained 6 bases not matched to a gene. CDR3 in amino acids: CASSLGQARNTIYF. The CDR3 DNA reads TGTGCCAGCAGCCTTGGACAGGCCCGAAACACCATATATTTT. Complete variable domain (other parts from reference TRBV7-2 and TRBJ1-3): GAGVSQSPSNKVTEKGKDVELRCDPISGHTALYWYRQSLGQGLEFLIYFQGNSAPDKSGLPSDRFSAERTGGSVSTLTIQRTQQEDSAVYLCASSLGQARNTIYFGEGSWLTVV.

This chain uses TRBV12-3 or TRBV12-4 with TRBJ1-6, with D perhaps TRBD1 (5 bases). CDR3 length equals 12 residues. V was shortened by 9 bases and J by 11 bases, with 14 bases between the two germline ends. Here the CDR3 reads CASSPDRPPLHF. Here the CDR3 DNA reads TGTGCCAGTAGCCCCGACAGACCACCCCTCCACTTT.

The chain employs TRBV5-1 and TRBJ1-6; D is perhaps TRBD1 (6 bases). Germline CDR1 SGHRS, CDR2 YFSETQ. The CDR3 spans 16 residues. The V end was cut by 1 base, the J end by 2 bases, with 10 bases between. This CDR3 reads CASSLSGTTYNSPLHF. CDR3 sequence (DNA): TGCGCCAGCAGCTTGTCCGGGACAACCTATAATTCACCCCTCCACTTT.

This rearrangement joins TRBV5-5 to TRBJ2-7; D might be TRBD1 (5 bases). Germline V gene data show CDR1 as SGHKS and CDR2 as YYEKEE (reference sequence). The CDR3 has 15 amino acids. Deletions cut 4 bases from V and 2 bases from J, with 16 bases between. The CDR3 protein is CASSMGPDTPYEQYF. Written as DNA, the CDR3 is TGTGCCAGCAGCATGGGGCCGGACACTCCCTACGAGCAGTACTTC.

DNA of the CDR3: TGTGCCACCAGCAGAGACCAAGCGTCAGCTTTCTTT. It specifies CATSRDQASAFF. This rearrangement joins TRBV15 to TRBJ1-1; no clear D gene. This CDR3 region has 12 residues. Deletions cut 0 bases from V and 10 bases from J, with 9 bases between. In germline, CDR1 is LNHNV, CDR2 YYDKDF (reference sequence).

CDR3 residues: CASSLRAVSYEQYF. The CDR3 DNA sequence: TGCGCCAGCAGCTTGCGCGCGGTCTCCTACGAGCAGTACTTC. The chain combines TRBV5-1 with TRBJ2-7; D gene uncertain. The CDR3 loop spans 14 amino acids. Germline V CDR1 and CDR2: SGHRS, YFSETQ. Trimming cost V 1 base and J 0 bases, with 8 bases left between them.

This clone was detected only a few times. The chain uses TRBV9 and TRBJ1-2; maybe TRBD1 (6 bases). The V gene's germline CDR1 is SGDLS and CDR2 YYNGEE. This CDR3 contains 13 residues. Trimming stripped 0 bases from V and 8 bases from J, with 11 bases between. The CDR3 bases are TGTGCCAGCAGCGTAGGCCAGGGGCCAGGCTACACCTTC. Encoded protein: CASSVGQGPGYTF.

V usage is TRBV27 and J usage is TRBJ2-7, with 16 bases fitting TRBD2. Germline trimming cut 2 bases from V and 6 bases from J; bases unmatched to any gene: 16. The length of the CDR3 is 20 residues. Germline V gene sequence: CDR1 MNHEY, CDR2 SMNVEV (reference sequence). CDR3: CASSLRYRTGTSGRAGEQYF. The CDR3 nucleotides read TGTGCCAGCAGTTTAAGGTATAGGACCGGGACTAGCGGGAGGGCCGGCGAGCAGTACTTC.

This clone has just a few counts. The chain joins TRBV24-1 to TRBJ1-2; D is perhaps TRBD1 (6 bases). V lost 4 bases, J lost 4 bases, and 9 bases lay in between. CDR3 length: 13 residues. CDR1 and CDR2 (germline): KGHDR, SFDVKD. CDR3 region: CATSDRGGYGYTF. As DNA, the CDR3 is TGTGCCACCAGTGACAGGGGTGGCTATGGCTACACCTTC.

This clone was seen only a few times. The rearrangement joins TRBV7-2 to TRBJ2-7, with 9 nucleotides matching TRBD1. CDR3 length: 15 amino acids. Trimming removed 2 bases from V and 4 bases from J; junction bases left unmatched: 6. CDR1 and CDR2 (germline): SGHTA, FQGNSA. CDR3 coding DNA: TGTGCCAGCAGCTTAATATTCGGACAGGGGTACGAGCAGTACTTC. Protein product: CASSLIFGQGYEQYF. The whole variable domain, filled in from reference TRBV7-2 and TRBJ2-7, reads GAGVSQSPSNKVTEKGKDVELRCDPISGHTALYWYRQSLGQGLEFLIYFQGNSAPDKSGLPSDRFSAERTGGSVSTLTIQRTQQEDSAVYLCASSLIFGQGYEQYFGPGTRLTVT.

The CDR3 DNA follows: TGTGCCAGTAGCATCAATCGACAGTCGAACACCGGGGAGCTGTTTTTT. Translation gives CASSINRQSNTGELFF. The chain links TRBV19 to TRBJ2-2; D is possibly TRBD1 (5 bases). Germline V gene lookup returns CDR1 LNHDA and CDR2 SQIVND (reference sequence). The CDR3 contains 16 residues. Deletions cut 6 bases from V and 0 bases from J, with 14 bases between.

This clone was seen just once. J is TRBJ2-5 and V is TRBV24-1; the match to TRBD2 covers 7 bases. Germline V lookup: CDR1 KGHDR, CDR2 SFDVKD. V lost 5 bases and J lost 2; bases outside the gene matches: 10. This CDR3 is built from 16 residues. The CDR3 nucleotides read TGTGCCACCAGTGGGGGGTTACTAGCGCTTCAAGAGACCCAGTACTTC. This sequence encodes CATSGGLLALQETQYF.

This clone came up once. The chain joins TRBV19 to TRBJ1-2; 10 bases are shared with TRBD1. The V and J ends lost 5 bases and 1 base, in that order; junction bases with no gene match: 7. The CDR3 loop spans 16 amino acids. CDR1 is LNHDA, CDR2 SQIVND, per germline (reference sequence). CDR3 loop: CASSVRTGGYNYGYTF. The CDR3 bases are TGTGCCAGTAGTGTCCGGACAGGGGGATATAACTATGGCTACACCTTC.

The gene calls are TRBV5-6 and TRBJ2-6; D perhaps matches TRBD1 (5 bases). Trimming removed 2 bases at V and 4 bases at J, with 7 bases between. CDR3 length: 14 amino acids. CDR1 is SGHDT, CDR2 YYEEEE, per germline. CDR3 DNA sequence: TGTGCCAGCAGCTTCAGGGCGGGGGCCAACGTCCTGACTTTC. It codes for CASSFRAGANVLTF.

The chain is built from TRBV7-7 and TRBJ2-5, with 14 bases lining up with TRBD2. The CDR3 is 15 amino acids. Germline V lookup: CDR1 SSHAT, CDR2 FNYEAQ (reference sequence). V was clipped by 5 bases and J by 5 bases; unmatched bases: 4. The CDR3 region is CASSAGLAGVETQYF. The CDR3 DNA reads TGTGCCAGCAGCGCGGGACTAGCGGGGGTCGAGACCCAGTACTTC.

The chain carries TRBV9 and TRBJ1-4, with D possibly being TRBD1 (6 bases). Trimming took off 4 bases at V and 7 bases at J, with 17 bases between the two ends. Germline lookup yields CDR1 SGDLS and CDR2 YYNGEE. This CDR3 contains 15 residues. CDR3 sequence: CASSSTGTSSEKLFF. In nucleotides, the CDR3 is TGTGCCAGCAGCAGTACCGGGACATCGAGTGAAAAACTGTTTTTT.

V gene TRBV20-1 combines with J gene TRBJ2-5; 7 bases fit TRBD2. The germline V gene has CDR1 DFQATT and CDR2 SNEGSKA (reference sequence). The CDR3 sequence is 13 residues long. V was clipped by 3 bases and J by 1 base; unmatched bases: 2. CDR3 amino acids: CSASPSGQETQYF. CDR3 DNA sequence: TGCAGTGCTAGTCCTAGCGGCCAAGAGACCCAGTACTTC.